This T cell receptor (beta chain) was recovered during a study of cytomegalovirus exposure and HLA in healthy donors. Sequencing used immunoSEQ multiplex PCR; TCRdb keeps in-frame clones, though not all of them. The data hold roughly 220,000 clones, with about nine tenths observed a single time. Germline lookup yields CDR1 GTSNPN and CDR2 SVGIG (reference sequence). The CDR3 is made up of 14 amino acids. V dropped 8 bases and J dropped 0; count of bases not matched to a gene: 5. The chain has TRBV30 and TRBJ1-3, with 9 bases matching TRBD1. Sequencing was done on a sample of PBMCs. The TCR sequence derives from a woman between 18 and 30 years old in good health and CMV-seronegative. The CDR3 region has the DNA TGTGCCACGGACAGGGGAATCTCTGGAAACACCATATATTTT. Translating gives CATDRGISGNTIYF.